This TCR beta chain is from a study of T cell responses to AZD1222 COVID-19 vaccine. Study results and limitations: Nearly half of unique spike-specific TCRs reportedly avoided B.1.351 and B.1.1.7 mutated regions. Increases in Spike-specific TCR breadth and depth were seen after two AZD1222 doses.

Data came from immunoSEQ multiplex PCR; TCRdb stores just in-frame clones and leaves some out. The table lists roughly 160,000 clones, about 92% of them singletons, with 4.4% in the top ten. The CDR3 is 16 amino acids. Germline V gene lookup returns CDR1 SGDLS and CDR2 YYNGEE. Trimming cost V 0 bases and J 0 bases, with 12 bases left between them. Turning to this clone: Its target is not known.

The rearrangement joins TRBV9 to TRBJ1-1; D might be TRBD1 (6 bases). Sequenced here: peripheral blood, sampled on day 0 of MenACWY control vaccination. The sequence was obtained from an adult in good health. CDR3 DNA: TGTGCCAGCAGCGTAGGAGGGGGGGAGTTGAACACTGAAGCTTTCTTT. Encoded protein: CASSVGGGELNTEAFF.